The sequence of this TCR beta chain was determined in a study of technical replicates of blood from a few donors. Generated by immunoSEQ multiplex PCR, the TCRdb table keeps only in-frame clones and is missing some. The table lists about 62,000 clones, over 75% of them singletons. This receptor was taken from a human donor in good health. Some clones in this sample may be carry-over from other donors' samples. The sequenced material came from PBMCs.

The CDR3 is CASFQELLAGNTGELFF. The DNA for the CDR3 is TGTGCCAGCTTTCAGGAGTTGCTAGCGGGGAACACCGGGGAGCTGTTTTTT. This chain uses TRBV2 with TRBJ2-2; 8 bases are shared with TRBD2. The V and J ends lost 8 bases and 1 base, in that order; junction bases with no gene match: 12. Germline-derived CDR1 and CDR2 are SNHLY and FYNNEI. The CDR3 contains 17 residues.